These T cell receptor beta chains were read from a single sample in a study of T cell responses to AZD1222 COVID-19 vaccine. Profiling relied on immunoSEQ multiplex PCR, and the TCRdb table lists in-frame clones only, not all of them. The sample records about 35,000 clones, under 90% being singletons. The sample in question was peripheral blood, obtained 28 days after the second AZD1222 dose. These TCRs come from an adult who received the AZD1222 COVID-19 vaccine. CDR3s include the opening cysteine and the closing phenylalanine or tryptophan. The D gene is left open where the match is weak. Not every row has a clone size; where given, it reads once, few, many or a size class.

d_call	clone_size	v_call	j_call	cdr3_nt	cdr3_aa
TRBD1	.	TRBV7-2	TRBJ2-1	TGTGCCAGCAGCTTATCCCGGACAGGGGGTGACAATGAGCAGTTCTTC	CASSLSRTGGDNEQFF
.	.	TRBV7-9	TRBJ1-2	TGTGCCAGCAGCCTACCTAGGGCAGACCTGACTTATGGCTACACCTTC	CASSLPRADLTYGYTF
.	.	TRBV2	TRBJ1-4	TGTGCCAGCACCTGGTGGCAGAAGAATGAAAAACTGTTTTTT	CASTWWQKNEKLFF
.	once	TRBV3-1/TRBV3-2	TRBJ2-2	TGTGCCAGCAGCCGGAGGGGACCCGGGGAGCTGTTTTTT	CASSRRGPGELFF
.	.	TRBV18	TRBJ1-2	TGTGCCAGCTCACCACGGTCGGAAGTGGAGCGCTATGGCTACACCTTC	CASSPRSEVERYGYTF
.	once	TRBV30	TRBJ2-3	TGTGCCTGGAGTGTATCGGATACGCAGTATTTT	CAWSVSDTQYF
TRBD1	.	TRBV27	TRBJ2-3	TGTGCCAGCAGTGTAATCAGGGGGCTCACAGATACGCAGTATTTT	CASSVIRGLTDTQYF
TRBD1	.	TRBV7-2	TRBJ1-2	TGTGCCAGCAGCCCGACAGGGGGCGCCGAGGCCTATGGCTACACCTTC	CASSPTGGAEAYGYTF
.	.	TRBV19	TRBJ2-7	TGTGCCAGTAACCCGGAGACACCCATATACGAGCAGTACTTC	CASNPETPIYEQYF
.	.	TRBV18	TRBJ2-7	TGTGCCAGCTCACCGACAGGCCTCCTCTCCTACGAGCAGTACTTC	CASSPTGLLSYEQYF
.	few	TRBV4-2	TRBJ2-5	TGTGCCAGCAGCCAAGATCACTACGTCGGGGAAGAGACCCAGTACTTC	CASSQDHYVGEETQYF
TRBD2	.	TRBV5-6	TRBJ2-5	TGTGCCAGCAGCCGGGGGGGCCGGAGAGAAGAGACCCAGTACTTC	CASSRGGRREETQYF
TRBD1	once	TRBV14	TRBJ1-2	TGTGCCAGCAGCCTCGGGCAGGGGGTTGGCTACACCTTC	CASSLGQGVGYTF
TRBD2	.	TRBV11-3	TRBJ2-4	TGTGCCAGCAGCTCGGGACTAGACCCGAACATTCAGTACTTC	CASSSGLDPNIQYF
.	.	TRBV6-5	TRBJ1-2	TGTGCCAGCAGTTACGAACCCCACGGGGGCTACACCTTC	CASSYEPHGGYTF
.	once	TRBV2	TRBJ1-1	TGTGCCCAGCAAAGACTTTTGAACACTGAAGCTTTCTTT	CAQQRLLNTEAFF
.	.	TRBV14	TRBJ1-2	TGTGCCAGCAGCCAATCACAGGGTAACTATGGCTACACCTTC	CASSQSQGNYGYTF
TRBD2	.	TRBV5-4	TRBJ2-3	TGTGCCAGCAGCCCTAGCGGGAGACCGTTCACAGATACGCAGTATTTT	CASSPSGRPFTDTQYF
.	.	TRBV12-1	TRBJ2-7	TGTGCCAGCCCCCCCAGGACAGGGAGTTTCTACGAGCAGTACTTC	CASPPRTGSFYEQYF
.	.	TRBV21-1	TRBJ1-1	TGTGCCAGCAGCAGGAGACGCACGCGGTGGGGTTTCTTT	CASSRRRTRWGFF
.	.	TRBV11-2	TRBJ1-1	TGTGCCAGCAGCTTAGCACTTATGAACACTGAAGCTTTCTTT	CASSLALMNTEAFF
TRBD2	.	TRBV10-3	TRBJ2-1	TGTGCCATCAGCGAAAGCGGGGGGGCTGGTGAGCAGTTCTTC	CAISESGGAGEQFF
TRBD1	.	TRBV19	TRBJ1-1	TGTGCCAGTAGTATGACAGGGCCCCCTGAAGCTTTCTTT	CASSMTGPPEAFF
.	few	TRBV6-5	TRBJ1-2	TGTGCCAGCAGCCCGGGGGGGCCTGGCTACACCTTC	CASSPGGPGYTF
.	.	TRBV13	TRBJ1-1	TGTGCCAGCAGCTTAGTGGCCGGGAACACTGAAGCTTTCTTT	CASSLVAGNTEAFF
.	.	TRBV6-5	TRBJ1-5	TGTGCCAGCAGGAGACTAGGGGGAGGCAATCAGCCCCAGCATTTT	CASRRLGGGNQPQHF
.	.	TRBV7-9	TRBJ1-6	TGTGCCAGCAGCCTCCTTGTTGGGTCACCCCTCCACTTT	CASSLLVGSPLHF
.	.	TRBV5-1	TRBJ1-2	TGCGCCAGCAGTGTAGGCAACCGAAACTATGGCTACACCTTC	CASSVGNRNYGYTF
.	.	TRBV18	TRBJ2-3	TGTGCCAGCTCACCACCGGCGCAGCCAGATACGCAGTATTTT	CASSPPAQPDTQYF
.	.	TRBV29-1	TRBJ2-5	TGCAGCGTTCGAGGGGAGACCCAGTACTTC	CSVRGETQYF
.	.	TRBV11-2	TRBJ1-5	TGTGCCAGCAGCTTGACCGGTTCCGGACCCCAGCATTTT	CASSLTGSGPQHF
.	.	TRBV7-2	TRBJ1-1	TGTGCCAGCAGCTTACCAGGAAGGCGGGCTTTCTTT	CASSLPGRRAFF
.	.	TRBV5-6	TRBJ2-6	TGTGCCAGCAGCTTGACCACAGGCGCCCTTTTGGCCAACGTCCTGACTTTC	CASSLTTGALLANVLTF
.	once	TRBV14	TRBJ2-7	TGTGCCAGCAGCCAAGATCAAGCTAGGCGCTACGAGCAGTACTTC	CASSQDQARRYEQYF
.	.	TRBV7-8	TRBJ1-2	TGTGCCAGCAGCTTGGGGGGGGAAGCATATGGCTACACCTTC	CASSLGGEAYGYTF
.	.	TRBV19	TRBJ2-6	TGTGCCAGTAGTCCCGGGGGACGGAGCTCTGGGGCCAACGTCCTGACTTTC	CASSPGGRSSGANVLTF
.	.	TRBV19	TRBJ1-1	TGTGCCAGTAGTATAAGGGGGGATACTGAAGCTTTCTTT	CASSIRGDTEAFF
TRBD2	.	TRBV18	TRBJ2-5	TGTGCCAGCTCACGGACTAGCGGGGGAACCAGGGAGACCCAGTACTTC	CASSRTSGGTRETQYF
.	.	TRBV11-2	TRBJ1-1	TGTGCCAGCAGCAGGTCGGCGGGGGTTTACACTGAAGCTTTCTTT	CASSRSAGVYTEAFF
.	.	TRBV4-2	TRBJ1-3	TGTGCCAGCAGCCAAGAGGGCCAGGGCTCAGCGAACGGAAACACCATATATTTT	CASSQEGQGSANGNTIYF
TRBD1	few	TRBV3-1/TRBV3-2	TRBJ1-2	TGTGCCAGCAGCCAAAGGACAGGGAAGGGCGGCTACACCTTC	CASSQRTGKGGYTF
.	.	TRBV28	TRBJ2-5	TGTGCCAGCAGTGTGACGGACCAGCAAGAGACCCAGTACTTC	CASSVTDQQETQYF
.	.	TRBV11-2	TRBJ1-2	TGTGCCAGCAGTCCGCTAACGGGTGGCTATGGCTACACCTTC	CASSPLTGGYGYTF
.	.	TRBV5-1	TRBJ2-5	TGCGCCAGCAGCCCCCTAGCCACACAAGAGACCCAGTACTTC	CASSPLATQETQYF
.	.	TRBV5-1	TRBJ1-1	TGCGCCAGCAGCTTCGACAACACTGAAGCTTTCTTT	CASSFDNTEAFF
.	.	TRBV2	TRBJ2-2	TGTGCCAGCAGCGCCGGGACATTGAACACCGGGGAGCTGTTTTTT	CASSAGTLNTGELFF
TRBD1	.	TRBV12-3/TRBV12-4	TRBJ2-7	TGTGCCAGCAGTTACAGGGGAATGAACGAGCAGTACTTC	CASSYRGMNEQYF
TRBD2	.	TRBV5-4	TRBJ2-7	TGTGCCAGCAGCCTTACTAGCGGGAGGTGGTCCGGCGAGCAGTACTTC	CASSLTSGRWSGEQYF
TRBD2	once	TRBV5-4	TRBJ2-5	TGTGCCAGCAGCTTGGCGGGGGGGGCCGAAGAGACCCAGTACTTC	CASSLAGGAEETQYF
TRBD1	.	TRBV19	TRBJ1-1	TGTGCCAGTAGTATAGGGGGCAGGGGGATCACTGAAGCTTTCTTT	CASSIGGRGITEAFF
.	.	TRBV2	TRBJ2-1	TGTGCCAGCAGTGATTTTGGGTATGAGCAGTTCTTC	CASSDFGYEQFF
.	few	TRBV6-5	TRBJ1-1	TGTGCCAGCAGGGCCGGGCTTGACACTGAAGCTTTCTTT	CASRAGLDTEAFF
TRBD1	.	TRBV5-1	TRBJ1-6	TGCGCCAGCAGCTTGCGAGGGACAGGGGAGCCCATCTCACCCCTCCACTTT	CASSLRGTGEPISPLHF
.	.	TRBV7-2	TRBJ1-4	TGTGCCAGCAGCCCCACCGATCAAATGAAACTGTTTTTT	CASSPTDQMKLFF
TRBD2	.	TRBV11-3	TRBJ2-1	TGTGCCAGCAGCTTAGGGCGGGGGAAAACGAATGAGCAGTTCTTC	CASSLGRGKTNEQFF
.	.	TRBV6-5	TRBJ2-3	TGTGCCAGCGGGGGCAGGGACGCCACAGATACGCAGTATTTT	CASGGRDATDTQYF
TRBD1	.	TRBV3-1/TRBV3-2	TRBJ2-6	TGTGCCAGCAGCCGCGGACAAGGGGGCCTTGGCCCTGGGGCCAACGTCCTGACTTTC	CASSRGQGGLGPGANVLTF
.	.	TRBV4-1	TRBJ1-5	TGCGCCAGCAGCCAAGAAGCCGAGGACTTTAGCAATCAGCCCCAGCATTTT	CASSQEAEDFSNQPQHF